Below, 32 T cell receptor beta chains from the same sample are listed, as sequenced in a study of blood T cell repertoires in COVID-19. The repertoire was sequenced with immunoSEQ multiplex PCR; TCRdb's copy has only in-frame clones and lacks some. The sample has 240,000 or so clones; 75% to 90% are singletons. Input material: peripheral blood. The receptors were sampled from a woman in her thirties who had recovered from COVID-19.

This rearrangement joins TRBV9 to TRBJ2-1; D not certain. CDR1 is SGDLS and CDR2 is YYNGEE in the germline V gene. Trimming stripped 4 bases from V and 7 bases from J, with 15 bases between. The CDR3 loop spans 14 amino acids. CDR3 sequence (DNA): TGTGCCAGCAGCCCCTGGTCGGGTGGGAATGAGCAGTTCTTC. Translating it yields CASSPWSGGNEQFF.

The chain recombines TRBV6-2 or TRBV6-3 with TRBJ1-4, with TRBD1 as a possible D gene (5 bases). Germline V lookup: CDR1 MNHEY, CDR2 SVGEGT. The CDR3 loop spans 14 amino acids. V lost 4 bases to trimming and J lost 7 bases, with 13 bases between them. The CDR3 loop reads CASSSGFSPEKLFF. In DNA form, the CDR3 reads TGTGCCAGCAGTTCAGGGTTCTCCCCTGAAAAACTGTTTTTT.

This sequence joins TRBV27 and TRBJ2-3; 8 bases line up with TRBD2. Germline lookup yields CDR1 MNHEY and CDR2 SMNVEV (reference sequence). Losses at the gene ends were 5 bases for V and 5 bases for J; bases not matched to a gene: 12. The CDR3 is 16 residues long. The CDR3 protein is CASSTIAGRLGDTQYF. DNA of the CDR3: TGTGCCAGCAGTACGATAGCGGGGCGACTCGGAGATACGCAGTATTTT.

This clone was counted between two and nine times. V usage is TRBV11-2 and J usage is TRBJ1-1; D is ambiguous. CDR1 and CDR2 from the germline V gene are SGHAT and FQNNGV. V shed 7 bases and J shed 0 bases, with 12 bases lying between them. The CDR3 length is 14 residues. As DNA, the CDR3 is TGTGCCAGCAAAGAACACAGTATGAACACTGAAGCTTTCTTT. This sequence encodes CASKEHSMNTEAFF.

The genes are TRBV2 and TRBJ1-2, with 8 bases that match TRBD1. Trimming removed 5 bases from V and 5 bases from J; junction bases left unmatched: 10. Germline V gives CDR1 SNHLY, CDR2 FYNNEI. The CDR3 has 15 residues. CDR3 in DNA: TGTGCCAGCAGTTCGACAGGGGACCGGGAGTATGGCTACACCTTC. It specifies CASSSTGDREYGYTF.

The V gene is TRBV7-9, the J gene TRBJ1-2, with TRBD1 matching over 9 bases. CDR3 length equals 16 residues. Trimming at V came to 5 bases and at J to 4 bases, leaving 11 bases not matched to a gene. CDR1 is SEHNR, CDR2 FQNEAQ, per germline (reference sequence). This CDR3 reads CASSPGWDRVSYGYTF. Here the CDR3 DNA reads TGTGCCAGCAGCCCCGGCTGGGACAGGGTGAGCTATGGCTACACCTTC.

The CDR3 region is CASMRVIAYGYTF. The CDR3 DNA reads TGCGCCAGCATGAGGGTGATTGCCTATGGCTACACCTTC. The chain carries TRBV23-1 and TRBJ1-2; no firm D call. TRBV23-1 is reported as an ORF; its role is uncertain. V was shortened by 7 bases and J by 4 bases, with 13 bases between the two germline ends. The CDR3 covers 13 residues.

This clone occurred once. This chain links TRBV3-1 (or the pseudogene TRBV3-2) with TRBJ2-3; TRBD2 matches 13 bases. The CDR3 length is 16 residues. With 4 bases clipped from V and 1 base from J, the junction kept 2 bases outside the gene matches. Germline V CDR1 and CDR2: LGHDT, YNNKEL (reference sequence). The CDR3 is CASSPGTSGGTDTQYF. In nucleotides, the CDR3 is TGTGCCAGCAGCCCCGGGACTAGCGGGGGCACAGATACGCAGTATTTT.

This chain connects TRBV3-1 (or the pseudogene TRBV3-2) to TRBJ1-2, with D perhaps matching TRBD1 (6 bases). V was cut by 0 bases and J by 4 bases, with 18 bases left in between. This CDR3 has 17 residues. Germline loops: CDR1 LGHDT, CDR2 YNNKEL (reference sequence). CDR3 protein: CASSQEGGGASIYGYTF. Written as DNA, the CDR3 is TGTGCCAGCAGCCAAGAAGGGGGGGGTGCTAGTATCTATGGCTACACCTTC.

This sequence joins TRBV5-4 and TRBJ2-1; the D gene is possibly TRBD2 (6 bases). The CDR3 is 15 amino acids. Germline V lookup: CDR1 SGHNT, CDR2 YYREEE (reference sequence). Between the trimmed V and J ends, which lost 3 bases and 1 base, there was a span of 11 bases. This CDR3 is CASSSTSISYNEQFF. The CDR3, as DNA: TGTGCCAGCAGCTCCACTAGCATATCCTACAATGAGCAGTTCTTC.

This chain connects TRBV9 to TRBJ1-1, with TRBD1 identical over 11 bases. Germline V gene data show CDR1 as SGDLS and CDR2 as YYNGEE. With 5 bases clipped from V and 0 bases from J, the junction kept 3 bases outside the gene matches. There are 15 residues in the CDR3. For the CDR3, the DNA is TGTGCCAGCAGTCGGGGACAGGGGGTGAACACTGAAGCTTTCTTT. The encoded protein is CASSRGQGVNTEAFF. Full variable domain (rest looked up from reference TRBV9 and TRBJ1-1): DSGVTQTPKHLITATGQRVTLRCSPRSGDLSVYWYQQSLDQGLQFLIQYYNGEERAKGNILERFSAQQFPDLHSELNLSSLELGDSALYFCASSRGQGVNTEAFFGQGTRLTVV.

This chain links TRBV5-1 with TRBJ1-3, with 8 bases that match TRBD1. V dropped 0 bases and J dropped 1; count of bases not matched to a gene: 3. CDR3 length: 16 amino acids. Germline V CDR1 and CDR2: SGHRS, YFSETQ. The CDR3 DNA reads TGCGCCAGCAGCTTGGGGCAGGGGGCTTCTGGAAACACCATATATTTT. Translating gives CASSLGQGASGNTIYF.

The chain links TRBV19 to TRBJ1-2; 8 bases are a match to TRBD1. The germline V gene has CDR1 LNHDA and CDR2 SQIVND (reference sequence). The CDR3 is 13 amino acids. V gave up 3 bases and J gave up 6 bases; unmatched junction bases: 3. CDR3 nucleotide sequence: TGTGCCAGTAGTATTTCAGGGGGCAATGGCTACACCTTC. Translating gives CASSISGGNGYTF.

The gene calls are TRBV7-2 and TRBJ2-7; D unclear. Between the trimmed V and J ends, which lost 1 base and 0 bases, there was a span of 10 bases. This CDR3 spans 15 amino acids. The germline gives CDR1 SGHTA, CDR2 FQGNSA. The CDR3 region has the DNA TGTGCCAGCAGCTTAGGCTGGAGCCTCTCCTACGAGCAGTACTTC. Its translation: CASSLGWSLSYEQYF.

This clone was counted a few times. The rearrangement uses TRBV19 and TRBJ1-2; no clear D. The CDR3 sequence is 14 residues long. The V gene lost 3 bases and the J gene lost 2 bases, with 10 bases spanning the gap. CDR1 is LNHDA and CDR2 is SQIVND in the germline V gene (reference sequence). The CDR3 region has the DNA TGTGCCAGTAGTATGGCACATATCAACTATGGCTACACCTTC. This translates into CASSMAHINYGYTF.

The V call is TRBV6-2 or TRBV6-3, the J call TRBJ1-2; 8 positions match TRBD1. CDR1 and CDR2 from the germline V gene are MNHEY and SVGEGT. V trimming: 5 bases; J trimming: 4 bases; junction bases outside the gene matches: 6. This CDR3 has 14 amino acids. The CDR3 loop is CASSTRTGSYGYTF. The CDR3 nucleotides read TGTGCCAGCAGTACCCGGACAGGGAGCTATGGCTACACCTTC.

This sequence joins TRBV18 and TRBJ2-5; perhaps TRBD2 as D (6 bases). The V gene's germline CDR1 is KGHSH and CDR2 LQKENI. This CDR3 has 17 amino acids. The V end was cut by 3 bases, the J end by 5 bases, with 22 bases between. CDR3 sequence reads: CASSPNSPGSFGETQYF. The CDR3 coding sequence is TGTGCCAGCTCACCCAATTCCCCCGGGAGCTTTGGGGAGACCCAGTACTTC.

The rearrangement links TRBV30 to TRBJ2-5; 9 nucleotides match TRBD1. The ends lost 5 bases at V and 4 bases at J; junction bases unmatched: 11. CDR3 length: 15 amino acids. The germline V gene encodes CDR1 GTSNPN and CDR2 SVGIG (reference sequence). This CDR3 reads CAWGPGQGKGETQYF. The CDR3 DNA follows: TGTGCCTGGGGACCGGGACAGGGAAAGGGAGAGACCCAGTACTTC.

The chain is built from TRBV18 and TRBJ1-3; TRBD1 might be the D (5 bases). Per germline, CDR1 KGHSH and CDR2 LQKENI. V was cut by 5 bases and J by 0 bases, with 14 bases left in between. The CDR3 is made up of 16 amino acids. The CDR3 reads CASSSSTVSSGNTIYF. CDR3 nucleotides: TGTGCCAGCTCATCGTCGACAGTAAGCTCTGGAAACACCATATATTTT.

The rearrangement links TRBV13 to TRBJ1-5; D is unresolved. From germline, CDR1 is PRHDT and CDR2 FYEKMQ (reference sequence). There are 15 residues in the CDR3. The ends were cut back, 3 bases at V and 0 bases at J, with 9 bases in the middle. The CDR3: CASSLRGISNQPQHF. As DNA, the CDR3 is TGTGCCAGCAGCTTGAGAGGGATTAGCAATCAGCCCCAGCATTTT.

This clone has just a few counts. This chain uses TRBV2 with TRBJ1-5, with D possibly being TRBD1 (6 bases). Germline CDR1 reads SNHLY; CDR2 reads FYNNEI. The CDR3 has 18 residues. V lost 2 bases, J lost 1 base, and 18 bases lay in between. CDR3 in amino acids: CASSESAGGAGSNQPQHF. CDR3 DNA: TGTGCCAGCAGTGAATCCGCGGGGGGCGCGGGGAGCAATCAGCCCCAGCATTTT.

The gene calls are TRBV5-1 and TRBJ2-5, with D hard to call. Germline V gene lookup returns CDR1 SGHRS and CDR2 YFSETQ. There are 13 residues in the CDR3. Trimming pared 4 bases from V and 2 bases from J, leaving 9 bases between. CDR3 amino acids: CASSELLQETQYF. CDR3 coding DNA: TGCGCCAGCAGCGAACTTCTTCAAGAGACCCAGTACTTC.

The chain uses TRBV27 and TRBJ2-1; 12 bases agree with TRBD2. The ends lost 4 bases at V and 9 bases at J; junction bases unmatched: 7. The CDR3 extends over 15 amino acids. Per the germline V gene, CDR1 is MNHEY and CDR2 is SMNVEV (reference sequence). The CDR3 region is CASSSLAGGPSEQFF. The CDR3 DNA follows: TGTGCCAGCAGTTCTCTAGCGGGGGGGCCGAGTGAGCAGTTCTTC.

CDR3 in amino acids: CATSDSTGYGYTF. CDR3 DNA: TGTGCCACCAGTGATTCGACAGGGTATGGCTACACCTTC. The V call is TRBV24-1, the J call TRBJ1-2; 7 bases are shared with TRBD1. The CDR3 length is 13 residues. Trimming took 2 bases from V and 5 from J; bases not matched to a gene: 1. Per the germline V gene, CDR1 is KGHDR and CDR2 is SFDVKD.

V usage is TRBV19 and J usage is TRBJ1-1; the D gene is possibly TRBD1 (5 bases). The CDR3 loop spans 13 amino acids. Germline V gene sequence: CDR1 LNHDA, CDR2 SQIVND (reference sequence). Trimming left V 8 bases short and J 2 bases short, with 12 bases between. The CDR3 nucleotides are TGTGCCAGTGGGGGGACGGATAACACTGAAGCTTTCTTT. Translated, it gives CASGGTDNTEAFF.

This rearrangement joins TRBV5-6 to TRBJ1-1; D perhaps matches TRBD1 (6 bases). The CDR3 sequence is 13 residues long. Germline CDR1 reads SGHDT; CDR2 reads YYEEEE. Trimming shortened V by 4 bases and J by 2 bases, and 9 bases separated the two germline ends. The CDR3 is CASSPGTNTEAFF. As DNA, the CDR3 is TGTGCCAGCAGCCCCGGGACAAACACTGAAGCTTTCTTT.

The chain couples TRBV2 to TRBJ2-3, with TRBD2 matching over 14 bases. Trimming took 6 bases from V and 8 from J; bases not matched to a gene: 10. The CDR3 runs 16 residues. The V gene's germline CDR1 is SNHLY and CDR2 FYNNEI. In DNA form, the CDR3 reads TGTGCCAGCAGCCGGGGGACTAGCGGGGGTTACGTTACGCAGTATTTT. It is translated as CASSRGTSGGYVTQYF.

The rearrangement links TRBV5-1 to TRBJ1-5; weak D call: TRBD1 (5 bases). In germline, CDR1 is SGHRS, CDR2 YFSETQ. V gave up 0 bases and J gave up 0 bases, with 7 bases separating them. This CDR3 region has 15 residues. Written as DNA, the CDR3 is TGCGCCAGCAGCTTGGAGGGGAATAGCAATCAGCCCCAGCATTTT. This gives the protein CASSLEGNSNQPQHF. Looking up the rest from reference TRBV5-1 and TRBJ1-5 gives the full variable domain: KAGVTQTPRYLIKTRGQQVTLSCSPISGHRSVSWYQQTPGQGLQFLFEYFSETQRNKGNFPGRFSGRQFSNSRSEMNVSTLELGDSALYLCASSLEGNSNQPQHFGDGTRLSIL.

In DNA form, the CDR3 reads TGTGCCAGCAGCTACCTTGGGGGGGAAAAACTGTTTTTT. As protein: CASSYLGGEKLFF. J is TRBJ1-4 and V is TRBV7-9, with D possibly TRBD1 on 5 matching bases. V lost 4 bases, J lost 8 bases, and 11 bases lay in between. CDR3 size: 13 residues. Per germline, CDR1 SEHNR and CDR2 FQNEAQ (reference sequence).

This sequence joins TRBV19 and TRBJ1-1; D is undetermined. The V gene lost 9 bases and the J gene lost 1 base, with 6 bases spanning the gap. The CDR3 totals 11 residues. CDR1 LNHDA and CDR2 SQIVND come from the germline V gene (reference sequence). CDR3 amino acids: CASVKNTEAFF. The CDR3 DNA reads TGTGCCAGCGTTAAGAACACTGAAGCTTTCTTT.

The chain uses TRBV7-2 and TRBJ2-7, with 8 bases that match TRBD1. V shed 4 bases and J 3 bases; nucleotides not matched to a gene: 2. Germline-derived CDR1 and CDR2 are SGHTA and FQGNSA. The CDR3 covers 13 residues. The CDR3 DNA reads as TGTGCCAGCAGCTGGGACAGGAACTACGAGCAGTACTTC. The encoded protein is CASSWDRNYEQYF.

The genes are TRBV2 and TRBJ2-1; 7 bases agree with TRBD1. The CDR3 totals 16 residues. Trimming removed 4 bases from V and 6 bases from J; junction bases left unmatched: 12. The V gene's germline CDR1 is SNHLY and CDR2 FYNNEI. The CDR3 protein is CASSVTGQDKGNEQFF. In DNA, the CDR3 is TGTGCCAGCAGTGTTACAGGACAGGATAAGGGCAATGAGCAGTTCTTC.